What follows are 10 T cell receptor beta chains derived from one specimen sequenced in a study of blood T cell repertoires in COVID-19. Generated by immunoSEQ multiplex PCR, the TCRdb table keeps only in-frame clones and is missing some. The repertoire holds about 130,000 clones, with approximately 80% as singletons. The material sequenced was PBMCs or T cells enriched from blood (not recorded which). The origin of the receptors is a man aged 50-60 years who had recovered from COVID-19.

DNA of the CDR3: TGTGCCAGCAGCGCCTCCCGGACAGGACGAAACACCGGGGAGCTGTTTTTT. Its translation: CASSASRTGRNTGELFF. The rearrangement joins TRBV11-3 to TRBJ2-2, with 7 positions matching TRBD1. V gave up 5 bases and J gave up 2 bases; unmatched junction bases: 11. The CDR3 covers 17 residues. From germline, CDR1 is SGHNT and CDR2 YENEEA.

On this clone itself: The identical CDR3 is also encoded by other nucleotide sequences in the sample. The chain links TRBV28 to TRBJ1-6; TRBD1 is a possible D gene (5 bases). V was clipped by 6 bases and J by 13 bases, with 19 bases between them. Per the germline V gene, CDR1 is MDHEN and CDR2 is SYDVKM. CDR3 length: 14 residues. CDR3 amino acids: CASRSGTGTLPLHF. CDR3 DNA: TGTGCCAGCAGGTCCGGGACGGGGACTTTGCCCCTCCACTTT.

CDR3 DNA sequence: TGTGCCAGTAGTATAGCGCTAAGCTCCTACAATGAGCAGTTCTTC. Translation: CASSIALSSYNEQFF. This chain connects TRBV19 to TRBJ2-1; D not certain. Germline CDR1 LNHDA, CDR2 SQIVND (reference sequence). The CDR3 spans 15 residues. The germline V and J ends were trimmed by 1 base and 0 bases, with 7 bases remaining between them.

DNA of the CDR3: TGCAGCGCGGGGGGGACAGGATCCTACGAGCAGTACTTC. Encoded protein: CSAGGTGSYEQYF. V is TRBV29-1 and J is TRBJ2-7; TRBD1 or TRBD2 may be the D gene (8 bases each). The CDR3 contains 13 residues. In germline, CDR1 is SQVTM, CDR2 ANQGSEA. The V end was cut by 7 bases, the J end by 1 base, with 14 bases between.

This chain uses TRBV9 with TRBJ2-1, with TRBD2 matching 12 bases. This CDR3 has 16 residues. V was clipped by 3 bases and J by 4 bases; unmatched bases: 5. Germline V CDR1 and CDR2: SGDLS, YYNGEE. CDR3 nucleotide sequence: TGTGCCAGCAGCGGGCGGACTAGCGGGACTTACAATGAGCAGTTCTTC. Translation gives CASSGRTSGTYNEQFF.

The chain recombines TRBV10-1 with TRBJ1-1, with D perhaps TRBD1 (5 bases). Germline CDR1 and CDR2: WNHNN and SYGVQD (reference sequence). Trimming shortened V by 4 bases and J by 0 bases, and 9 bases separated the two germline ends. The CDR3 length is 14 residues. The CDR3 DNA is TGCGCCAGCAGTGGGGACTACATGAACACTGAAGCTTTCTTT. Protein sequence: CASSGDYMNTEAFF.

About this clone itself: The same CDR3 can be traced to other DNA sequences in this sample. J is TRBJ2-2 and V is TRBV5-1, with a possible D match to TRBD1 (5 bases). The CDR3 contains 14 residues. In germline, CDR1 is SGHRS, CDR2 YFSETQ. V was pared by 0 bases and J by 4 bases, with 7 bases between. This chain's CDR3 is CASSLARATGELFF. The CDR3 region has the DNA TGCGCCAGCAGCTTGGCCAGGGCCACCGGGGAGCTGTTTTTT.

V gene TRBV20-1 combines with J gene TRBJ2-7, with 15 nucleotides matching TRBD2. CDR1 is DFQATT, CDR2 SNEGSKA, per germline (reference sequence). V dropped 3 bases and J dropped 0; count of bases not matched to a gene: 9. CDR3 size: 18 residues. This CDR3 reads CSASIGGTSGGISYEQYF. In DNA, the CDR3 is TGCAGTGCTAGTATTGGAGGGACTAGCGGGGGGATCTCCTACGAGCAGTACTTC.

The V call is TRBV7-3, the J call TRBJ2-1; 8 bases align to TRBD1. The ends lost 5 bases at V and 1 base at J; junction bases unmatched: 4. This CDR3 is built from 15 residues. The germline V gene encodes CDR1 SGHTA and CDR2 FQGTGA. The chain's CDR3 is CASSPRTGSYNEQFF. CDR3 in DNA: TGTGCCAGCAGCCCCCGGACAGGGTCCTACAATGAGCAGTTCTTC.

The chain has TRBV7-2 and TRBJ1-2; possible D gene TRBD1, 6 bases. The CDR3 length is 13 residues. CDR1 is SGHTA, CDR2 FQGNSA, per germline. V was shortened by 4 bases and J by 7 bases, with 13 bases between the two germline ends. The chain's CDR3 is CASSSVQGTGYTF. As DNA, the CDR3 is TGTGCCAGCAGCTCGGTACAGGGTACTGGCTACACCTTC.